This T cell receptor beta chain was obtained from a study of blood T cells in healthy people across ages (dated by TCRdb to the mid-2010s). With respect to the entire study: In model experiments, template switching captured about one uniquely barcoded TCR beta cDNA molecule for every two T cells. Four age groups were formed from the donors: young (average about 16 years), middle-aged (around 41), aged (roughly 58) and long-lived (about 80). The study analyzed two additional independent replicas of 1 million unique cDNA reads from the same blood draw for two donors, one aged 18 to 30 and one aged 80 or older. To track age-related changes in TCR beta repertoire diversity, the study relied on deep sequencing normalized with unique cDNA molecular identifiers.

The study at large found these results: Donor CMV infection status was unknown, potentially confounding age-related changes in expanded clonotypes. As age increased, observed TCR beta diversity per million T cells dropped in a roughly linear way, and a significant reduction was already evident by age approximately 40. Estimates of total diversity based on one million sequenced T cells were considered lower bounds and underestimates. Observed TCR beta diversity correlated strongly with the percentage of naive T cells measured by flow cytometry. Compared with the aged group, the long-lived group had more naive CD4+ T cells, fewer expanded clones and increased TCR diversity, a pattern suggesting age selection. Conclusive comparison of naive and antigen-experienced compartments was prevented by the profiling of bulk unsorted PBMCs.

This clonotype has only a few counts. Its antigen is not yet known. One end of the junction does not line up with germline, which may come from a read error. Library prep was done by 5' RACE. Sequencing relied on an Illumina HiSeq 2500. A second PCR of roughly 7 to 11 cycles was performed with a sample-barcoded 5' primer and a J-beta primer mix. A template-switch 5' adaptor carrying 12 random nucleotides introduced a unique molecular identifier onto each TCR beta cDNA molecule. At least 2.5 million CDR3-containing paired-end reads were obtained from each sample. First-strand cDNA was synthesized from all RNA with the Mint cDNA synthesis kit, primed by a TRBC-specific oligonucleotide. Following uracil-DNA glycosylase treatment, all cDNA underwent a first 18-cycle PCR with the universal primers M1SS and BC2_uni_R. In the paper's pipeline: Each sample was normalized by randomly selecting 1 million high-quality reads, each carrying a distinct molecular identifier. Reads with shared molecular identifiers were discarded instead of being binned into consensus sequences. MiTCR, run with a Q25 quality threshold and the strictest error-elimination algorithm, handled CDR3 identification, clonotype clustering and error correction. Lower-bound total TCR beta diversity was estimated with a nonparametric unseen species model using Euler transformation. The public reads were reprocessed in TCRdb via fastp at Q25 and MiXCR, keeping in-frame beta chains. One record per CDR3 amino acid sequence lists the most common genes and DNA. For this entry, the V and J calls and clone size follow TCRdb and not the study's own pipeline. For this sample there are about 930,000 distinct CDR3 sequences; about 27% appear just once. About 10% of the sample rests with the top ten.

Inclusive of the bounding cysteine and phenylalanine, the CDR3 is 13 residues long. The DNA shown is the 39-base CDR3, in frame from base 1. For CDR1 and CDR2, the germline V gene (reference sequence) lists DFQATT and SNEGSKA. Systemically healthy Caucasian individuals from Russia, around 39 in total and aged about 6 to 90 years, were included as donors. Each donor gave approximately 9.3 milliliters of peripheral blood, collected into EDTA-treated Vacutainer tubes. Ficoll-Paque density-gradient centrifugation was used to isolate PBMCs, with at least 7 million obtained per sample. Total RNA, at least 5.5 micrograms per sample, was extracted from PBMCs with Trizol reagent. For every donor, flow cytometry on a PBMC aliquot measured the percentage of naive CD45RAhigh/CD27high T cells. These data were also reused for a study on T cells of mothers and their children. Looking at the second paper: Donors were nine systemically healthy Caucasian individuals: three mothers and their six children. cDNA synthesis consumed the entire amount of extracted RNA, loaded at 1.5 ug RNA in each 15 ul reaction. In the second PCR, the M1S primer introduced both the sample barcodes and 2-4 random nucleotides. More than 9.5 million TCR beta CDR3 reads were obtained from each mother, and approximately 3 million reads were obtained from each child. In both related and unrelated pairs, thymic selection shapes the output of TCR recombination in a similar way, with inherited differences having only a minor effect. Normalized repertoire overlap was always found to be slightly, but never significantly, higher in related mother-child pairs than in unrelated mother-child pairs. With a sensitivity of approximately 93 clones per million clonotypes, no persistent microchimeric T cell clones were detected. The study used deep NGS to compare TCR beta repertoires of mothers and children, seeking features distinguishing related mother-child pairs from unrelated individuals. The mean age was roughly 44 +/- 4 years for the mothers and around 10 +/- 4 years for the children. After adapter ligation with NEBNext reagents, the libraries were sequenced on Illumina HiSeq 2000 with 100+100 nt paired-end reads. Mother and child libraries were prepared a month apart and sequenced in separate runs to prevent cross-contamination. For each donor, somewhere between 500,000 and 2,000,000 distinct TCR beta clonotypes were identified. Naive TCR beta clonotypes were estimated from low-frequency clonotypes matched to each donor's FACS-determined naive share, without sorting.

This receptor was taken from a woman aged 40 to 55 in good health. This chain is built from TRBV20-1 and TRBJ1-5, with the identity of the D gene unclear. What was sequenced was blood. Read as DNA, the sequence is TGCGGTGCTAGTTTGGGCGGCAATCAGCCCCAGCATTTT. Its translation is CGASLGGNQPQHF.